A selection of T cell receptor beta chains follows, all from one sample in a study of T-cell memory formation after mild COVID-19. TCRdb used MiXCR to reprocess the 5' RACE reads, holding one entry per CDR3 protein. The table lists 150,000 to 200,000 distinct CDR3 sequences, 20% to 25% of them singletons. The sequenced sample was PBMCs or a T cell subset sorted from them (not recorded which). These receptor sequences come from an adult woman who had mild COVID-19 (a few samples of this study predate the infection). Cell type and time point are not known. Both conserved end residues are part of each CDR3. D genes are given only for firm matches. Only part of the rows carry a size: once, few, many, or a class if the clone is expanded.

J gene	D gene	clone size	V gene	CDR3 DNA	CDR3 protein
TRBJ1-1	-	-	TRBV7-9	TGTGCCAGCAGCTTAGCGCGGCAGGGAGGGACTGAAGCTTTCTTT	CASSLARQGGTEAFF
TRBJ1-5	TRBD1	-	TRBV5-1	TGCGCCAGCAGCTTTGGGGACAGGGAGGCGGAGCCCCAGCATTTT	CASSFGDREAEPQHF
TRBJ2-1	TRBD2	few	TRBV12-3/TRBV12-4	TGTGCCAGCAGTTTTCCTGGGGGGGAAGCCTCCTACAATGAGCAGTTCTTC	CASSFPGGEASYNEQFF
TRBJ1-2	-	few	TRBV7-9	TGTGCCAGCAGCTTCTCGCAGGGCCGGGGCTACACCTTC	CASSFSQGRGYTF
TRBJ1-1	-	few	TRBV25-1	TGTGCCACCCGAGGGTTGGATGAGAACACTGAAGCTTTCTTT	CATRGLDENTEAFF
TRBJ2-3	-	-	TRBV30	TGTGCCTGGAGTGTACTCGGCGGGAGCACAGATACGCAGTATTTT	CAWSVLGGSTDTQYF
TRBJ2-1	TRBD2	once	TRBV27	TGTGCCAGCGGTACTAGCGGGGGGTACAATGAGCAGTTCTTC	CASGTSGGYNEQFF
TRBJ2-5	-	-	TRBV7-6	TGTGCCAGCAGCCCCTTTGAGGAGACCCAGTACTTC	CASSPFEETQYF
TRBJ2-7	-	-	TRBV19	TGTGCCTCCAGGGGAACCTACGAGCAGTACTTC	CASRGTYEQYF
TRBJ2-6	-	-	TRBV27	TGTGCCAGCAGTGTTCTTCCTGGGGCCAACGTCCTGACTTTC	CASSVLPGANVLTF
TRBJ1-1	-	few	TRBV10-3	TGTGCCATCAGTGGGGCAGTGAACACTGAAGCTTTCTTT	CAISGAVNTEAFF
TRBJ2-1	TRBD2	-	TRBV12-3/TRBV12-4	TGTGCCAGCAGTTTAGTAGCGGGAGAACCCAGGGTCCCTGAGCAGTTCTTC	CASSLVAGEPRVPEQFF
TRBJ2-5	-	-	TRBV4-1	TGCGCCAGCAGCCTTATCGACAGCCACCAAGAGACCCAGTACTTC	CASSLIDSHQETQYF
TRBJ2-1	-	-	TRBV4-2	TGTGCCAGCAGCCCCGTTACGCCTGGCAATGAGCAGTTCTTC	CASSPVTPGNEQFF
TRBJ1-1	TRBD1	-	TRBV30	TGTGCCTGGAGGACAGGGGCCACTGAAGCTTTCTTT	CAWRTGATEAFF
TRBJ1-2	TRBD1	few	TRBV5-1	TGCGCCAGCAGTCGGGACAGGGGGAATGGCTACACCTTC	CASSRDRGNGYTF
TRBJ2-7	-	-	TRBV11-1	TGTGCCAGCAGCCTTCTGGGGGGCGAGAGCTCCTACGAGCAGTACTTC	CASSLLGGESSYEQYF
TRBJ2-1	TRBD2	-	TRBV2	TGTGCCAGCAGGCCCCCAGCGGGAGGAGACAATGAGCAGTTCTTC	CASRPPAGGDNEQFF
TRBJ1-4	-	few	TRBV3-1	TGTGCCAGCAGCCCCCCCATGGCATTTAATGAAAAACTGTTTTTT	CASSPPMAFNEKLFF
TRBJ2-1	TRBD2	-	TRBV12-5	TGTGCTAGTGGTTTGGCGACTAGCGGTGAGCAGTTCTTC	CASGLATSGEQFF